The source of this T cell receptor (beta chain) is a study of blood T cell repertoires in COVID-19. Study processing details: The authors estimated nucleated cell counts from reference gene primer amplification. TCRdb's copy holds only in-frame clones and misses some; the assay was immunoSEQ multiplex PCR. From that table come the V and J calls and clone size; the DNA was used to work out D and trimming. The sample lists under 130,000 clones, approximately 90% occurring once. CDR3 length: 14 residues. Trimming took 6 bases from V and 7 from J, leaving 19 bases between them. In germline, CDR1 is SGHDT, CDR2 YYEEEE.

The sequencing sample was made of peripheral blood. V and J are TRBV5-6 and TRBJ1-2, with D possibly TRBD1 on 6 matching bases. The source of this sequence is a woman older than 75 in a cohort sampled during active COVID-19. The CDR3 spells CASTQMSGVGGYTF. CDR3 coding DNA: TGTGCCAGCACCCAGATGTCAGGGGTGGGTGGCTACACCTTC. Based on the CDR3 plus reference TRBV5-6 and TRBJ1-2, the full variable domain is DAGVTQSPTHLIKTRGQQVTLRCSPKSGHDTVSWYQQALGQGPQFIFQYYEEEERQRGNFPDRFSGHQFPNYSSELNVNALLLGDSALYLCASTQMSGVGGYTFGSGTRLTVV.